There are a few counts of the clone carrying this T cell receptor beta chain. Each CDR3 protein is one row after TCRdb ran MiXCR on the RACE reads. The sample lists about 82,000 distinct CDR3 sequences; approximately 8% were seen once. The data were taken from a study of human T cells and chemical hapten exposure. J gave up 0 bases and V 1 base, and 8 bases lay outside the gene matches. The CDR3 length is 19 residues. CDR1 and CDR2 (germline): SGHVS, FNYEAQ. The time point here: healthy volunteer bleed at 6 weeks. It was from unfractionated whole blood that total RNA was extracted. The clonotype originates from a male donor in good health. Some clones in this sample may be carry-over from other donors' samples. The chain uses TRBV7-6 and TRBJ2-1, with 11 bases fitting TRBD2. Sequenced sample: whole blood. The CDR3 nucleotides are TGTGCCAGCAGCTTAGTAGGGACTAGCGGACTAAGCTCCTACAATGAGCAGTTCTTC. Its translation is CASSLVGTSGLSSYNEQFF.